The T cell receptor beta chain described here comes from a study of blood T cell repertoires in COVID-19. Study in general: Samples came from the United States, Italy and Spain, spanning acute and convalescent COVID-19. Sample material is recorded as cDNA or gDNA derived from T cells, B-cell-depleted T cells, or PBMCs.

This CDR3 spans 15 amino acids. Germline V gives CDR1 SGHTA, CDR2 FQGTGA. Trimming took 1 base from V and 10 from J; bases not matched to a gene: 5. Original processing methods: Amplifying reference gene primers gave estimates of nucleated cell counts. The table came from immunoSEQ multiplex PCR; TCRdb's copy has only in-frame clones and leaves some out. The V and J calls and clone size were taken over from that table, and D and trimming were inferred from the DNA. There are 42,000 or so clones in the sample; 81% occur only once, and more than 30% lies in the top ten. The sequencing input was peripheral blood. This TCR was recovered from a man between 35 and 55 years old with active or convalescent COVID-19. V usage is TRBV7-3 and J usage is TRBJ2-2, with 11 nucleotides matching TRBD2. The CDR3 protein is CASSLNGLAGEELFF. CDR3 bases: TGTGCCAGCAGCTTAAACGGACTAGCGGGTGAGGAGCTGTTTTTT.